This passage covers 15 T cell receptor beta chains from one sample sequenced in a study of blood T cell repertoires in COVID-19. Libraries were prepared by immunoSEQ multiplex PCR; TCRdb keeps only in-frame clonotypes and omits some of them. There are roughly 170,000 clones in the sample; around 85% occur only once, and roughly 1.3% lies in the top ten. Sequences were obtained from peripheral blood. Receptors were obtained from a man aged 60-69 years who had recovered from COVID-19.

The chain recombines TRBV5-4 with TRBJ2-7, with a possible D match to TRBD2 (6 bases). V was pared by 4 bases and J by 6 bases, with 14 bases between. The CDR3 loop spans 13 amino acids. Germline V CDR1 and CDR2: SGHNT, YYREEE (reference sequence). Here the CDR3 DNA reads TGTGCCAGCAGCGAGGCCCGGCGGGGCGAGCAGTACTTC. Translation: CASSEARRGEQYF.

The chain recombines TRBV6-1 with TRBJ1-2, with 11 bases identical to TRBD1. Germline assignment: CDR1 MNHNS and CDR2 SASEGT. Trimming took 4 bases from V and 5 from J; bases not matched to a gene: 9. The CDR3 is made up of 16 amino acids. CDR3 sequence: CASSGEGGTGGYGYTF. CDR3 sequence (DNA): TGTGCCAGCAGTGGAGAGGGGGGGACAGGGGGTTATGGCTACACCTTC.

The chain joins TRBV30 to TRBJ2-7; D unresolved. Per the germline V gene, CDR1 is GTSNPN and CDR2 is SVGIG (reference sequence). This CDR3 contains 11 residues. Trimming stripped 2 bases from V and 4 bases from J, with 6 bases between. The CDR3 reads CAWSLTYEQYF. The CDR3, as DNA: TGTGCCTGGAGTTTGACTTACGAGCAGTACTTC.

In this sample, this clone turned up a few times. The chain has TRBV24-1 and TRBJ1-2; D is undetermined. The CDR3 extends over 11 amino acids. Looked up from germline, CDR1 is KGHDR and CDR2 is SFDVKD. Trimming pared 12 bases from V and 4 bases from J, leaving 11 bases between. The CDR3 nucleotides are TGTGCCCGCGGAGGGAGCTATGGCTACACCTTC. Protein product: CARGGSYGYTF.

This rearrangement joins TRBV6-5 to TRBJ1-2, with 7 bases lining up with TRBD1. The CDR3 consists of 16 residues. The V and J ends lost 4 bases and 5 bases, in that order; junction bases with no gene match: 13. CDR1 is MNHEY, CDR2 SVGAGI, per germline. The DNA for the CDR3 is TGTGCCAGCAGTTTCTCCAGGACAGGAACCCTTTATGGCTACACCTTC. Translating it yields CASSFSRTGTLYGYTF.

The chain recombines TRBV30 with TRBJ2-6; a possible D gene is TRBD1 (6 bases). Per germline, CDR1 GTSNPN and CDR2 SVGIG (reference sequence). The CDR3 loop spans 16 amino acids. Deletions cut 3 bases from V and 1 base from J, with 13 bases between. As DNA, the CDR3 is TGTGCCTGGAGCAGGGGTAGGAGATCTGGGGCCAACGTCCTGACTTTC. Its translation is CAWSRGRRSGANVLTF.

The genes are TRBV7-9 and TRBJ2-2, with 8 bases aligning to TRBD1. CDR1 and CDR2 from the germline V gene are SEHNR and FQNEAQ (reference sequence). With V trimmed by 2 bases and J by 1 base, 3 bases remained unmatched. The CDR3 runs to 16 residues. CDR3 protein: CASSLLDRGNTGELFF. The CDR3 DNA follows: TGTGCCAGCAGCTTACTAGACAGGGGGAACACCGGGGAGCTGTTTTTT.

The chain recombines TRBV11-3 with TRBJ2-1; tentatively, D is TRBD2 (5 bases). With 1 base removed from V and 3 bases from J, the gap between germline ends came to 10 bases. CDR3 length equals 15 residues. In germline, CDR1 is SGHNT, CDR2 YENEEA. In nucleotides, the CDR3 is TGTGCCAGCAGCTTAGGAGGGCGTCGCTACAATGAGCAGTTCTTC. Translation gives CASSLGGRRYNEQFF.

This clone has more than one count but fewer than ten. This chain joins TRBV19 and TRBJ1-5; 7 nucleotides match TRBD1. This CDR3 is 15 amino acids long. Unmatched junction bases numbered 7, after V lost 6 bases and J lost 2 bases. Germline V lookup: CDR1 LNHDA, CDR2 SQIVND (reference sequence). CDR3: CASRMGQLGNQPQHF. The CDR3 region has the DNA TGTGCCAGTAGGATGGGACAGTTGGGCAATCAGCCCCAGCATTTT.

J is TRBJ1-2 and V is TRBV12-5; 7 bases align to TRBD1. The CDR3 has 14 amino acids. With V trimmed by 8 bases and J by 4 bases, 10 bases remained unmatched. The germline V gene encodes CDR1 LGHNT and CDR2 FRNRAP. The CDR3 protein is CASPRDRDLYGYTF. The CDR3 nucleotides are TGTGCTAGTCCCCGGGACAGAGACCTCTATGGCTACACCTTC.

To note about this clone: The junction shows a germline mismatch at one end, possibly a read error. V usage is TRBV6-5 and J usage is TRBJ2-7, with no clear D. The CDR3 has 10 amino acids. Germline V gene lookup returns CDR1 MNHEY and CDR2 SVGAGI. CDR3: CASRSYGQYF. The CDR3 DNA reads TGTGCCAGCCGTTCCTACGGGCAGTACTTC.

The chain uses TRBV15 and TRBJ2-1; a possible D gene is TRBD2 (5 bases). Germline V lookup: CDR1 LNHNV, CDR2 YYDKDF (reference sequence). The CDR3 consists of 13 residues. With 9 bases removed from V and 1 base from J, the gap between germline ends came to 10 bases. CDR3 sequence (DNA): TGTGCCACTGGCGAGCGGTCCTACAATGAGCAGTTCTTC. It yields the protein CATGERSYNEQFF. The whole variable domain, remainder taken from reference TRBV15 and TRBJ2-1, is DAMVIQNPRYQVTQFGKPVTLSCSQTLNHNVMYWYQQKSSQAPKLLFHYYDKDFNNEADTPDNFQSRRPNTSFCFLDIRSPGLGDTAMYLCATGERSYNEQFFGPGTRLTVL.

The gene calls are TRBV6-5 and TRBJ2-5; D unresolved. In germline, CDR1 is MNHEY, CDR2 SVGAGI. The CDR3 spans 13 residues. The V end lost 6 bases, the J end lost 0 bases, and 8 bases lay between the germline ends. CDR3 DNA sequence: TGTGCCAGCAGCGTGGCTGACCAAGAGACCCAGTACTTC. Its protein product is CASSVADQETQYF.

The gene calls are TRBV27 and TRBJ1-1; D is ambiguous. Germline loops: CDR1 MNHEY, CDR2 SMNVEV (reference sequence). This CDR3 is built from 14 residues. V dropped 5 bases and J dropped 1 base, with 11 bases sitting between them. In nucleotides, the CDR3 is TGTGCCAGCAGTCCCCTGAGGGAGAACACTGAAGCTTTCTTT. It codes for CASSPLRENTEAFF.

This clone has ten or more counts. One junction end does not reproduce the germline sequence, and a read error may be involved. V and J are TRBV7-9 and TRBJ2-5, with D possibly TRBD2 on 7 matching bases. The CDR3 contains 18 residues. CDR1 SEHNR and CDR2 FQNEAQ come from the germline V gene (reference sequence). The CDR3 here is CGSSFGLRGGGHQETQYF. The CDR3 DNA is TGTGGCAGCAGCTTTGGGCTGCGGGGCGGGGGCCACCAAGAGACCCAGTACTTC.